This T cell receptor beta chain was documented in a study of T cells after yellow fever vaccination. About the study: Among memory cells, EM, EMRA, CM and Tscm subsets were sorted using CD3, CD45RA, CCR7 and CD95. Preparing low-cell-number fractions relied on SMART-Seq v4 Ultra Low Input.

This clonotype was detected many times. Study-wide findings and caveats: Clonotypes shared by both compartments, CD4 and CD8, made up a small share. After the booster, over 95% of CD4 and about 90% of CD8 primary-response clones were re-detected.

TCRdb re-analysed the 5' RACE reads in MiXCR, keeping a single row per CDR3 protein. The sample lists 30,000 to 35,000 distinct CDR3 sequences, 6.5% to 8% seen once, with about 20% in the top ten. Trimming cost V 2 bases and J 0 bases, with 7 bases left between them. This CDR3 contains 14 residues. The clonotype was recovered from a man between 18 and 29 years old who received the YFV17D yellow fever vaccine. The sequenced sample was PBMCs, either bulk or a sorted T-cell subset (CD4+, CD8+, memory, or dextramer-sorted; not recorded which), obtained on the day of the first yellow fever vaccination. The chain is built from TRBV12-3 or TRBV12-4 and TRBJ2-5, with D maybe TRBD2 (6 bases). CDR3: CASSLLAHQETQYF. The CDR3 bases are TGTGCCAGCAGTTTACTAGCGCACCAAGAGACCCAGTACTTC.